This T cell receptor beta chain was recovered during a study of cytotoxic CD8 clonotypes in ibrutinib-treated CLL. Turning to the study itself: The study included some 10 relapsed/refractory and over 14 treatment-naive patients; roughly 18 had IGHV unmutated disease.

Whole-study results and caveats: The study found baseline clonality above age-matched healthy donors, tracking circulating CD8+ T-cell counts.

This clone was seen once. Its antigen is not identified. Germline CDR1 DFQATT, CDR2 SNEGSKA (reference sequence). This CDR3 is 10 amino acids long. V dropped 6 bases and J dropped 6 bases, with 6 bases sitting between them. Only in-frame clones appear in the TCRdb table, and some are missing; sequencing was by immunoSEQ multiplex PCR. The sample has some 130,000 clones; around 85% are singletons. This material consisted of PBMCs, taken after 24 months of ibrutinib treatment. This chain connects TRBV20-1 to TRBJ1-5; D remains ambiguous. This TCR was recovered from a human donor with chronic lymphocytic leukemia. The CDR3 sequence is CSAASQPQHF. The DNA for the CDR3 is TGCAGTGCCGCCAGTCAGCCCCAGCATTTT.